At least ten counts were recorded for the clone carrying this T cell receptor beta chain. The sample comes from a study of T cells in Graves' hyperthyroidism and ophthalmopathy. Study-wide context: The initial diagnosis was the point when peripheral blood was collected, ahead of any treatment.

The CDR3 has 14 residues. Trimming shortened V by 7 bases and J by 0 bases, and 13 bases separated the two germline ends. CDR1 SNHLY and CDR2 FYNNEI come from the germline V gene. Researchers took RNA transcripts and amplified the TCR beta CDR3 regions from them. Initially, a first-round RT-PCR of the TCR CDR3 employed the HTBI primer set. Each CDR3 protein gets one entry after TCRdb re-called the multiplex PCR reads with MiXCR. This sample carries under 300,000 distinct CDR3 sequences, about 15% of them seen once, and the ten largest clones take 30%. Patients with uncontrolled infections, other autoimmune diseases, pregnancy or lactation were excluded. About 10 ml of fresh peripheral blood supplied the PBMCs.

This TCR was sampled from a woman aged 45-65 years with Graves' hyperthyroidism that later progressed to Graves' ophthalmopathy. The chain carries TRBV2 and TRBJ2-7; D is perhaps TRBD2 (6 bases). Sequencing was done on a sample of blood. CDR3 region: CASMRDGHSYEQYF. The CDR3 bases are TGTGCCAGCATGCGGGACGGGCACTCCTACGAGCAGTACTTC.